The rows below give T cell receptor beta chains drawn from one sample of a study of preoperative IRX-2 immunotherapy in early breast cancer. Sequencing was performed with immunoSEQ multiplex PCR; in TCRdb, only in-frame clones are kept and a portion is missing. The profile shows about 24,000 clones, 70% to 90% of them singletons. Sequences were derived from tumor tissue, sampled after IRX-2 immunotherapy. All receptors come from a human donor with breast cancer. CDR3s include the opening cysteine and the closing phenylalanine or tryptophan. The D gene is left open where the match is weak. Expanded clones get a size class; other rows say once, few or many, or leave the size out.

clone_size	j_call	d_call	v_call	cdr3_nt	cdr3_aa
-	TRBJ2-5	-	TRBV7-9	TGTGCCAGCAGCTTACTAGAGACCCAGTACTTC	CASSLLETQYF
-	TRBJ2-3	-	TRBV18	TGTGCCAGCTCACCAGACTGGGGGGGCTCGAGCACAGATACGCAGTATTTT	CASSPDWGGSSTDTQYF
-	TRBJ2-5	-	TRBV4-1	TGCGCCAGCTACCTTGTTGGCGGGATTGAGACCCAGTACTTC	CASYLVGGIETQYF
-	TRBJ1-3	-	TRBV27	TGTGCCAGCAGTTTATCGAATGAAGACACCATATATTTT	CASSLSNEDTIYF
-	TRBJ1-2	TRBD1	TRBV9	TGTGCCAGCAGCGTAGAACACAGGGGCGACTATGGCTACACCTTC	CASSVEHRGDYGYTF
once	TRBJ1-4	-	TRBV18	TGTGCCAGCTCACTCCAGGGATCCCTAAATGAAAAACTGTTTTTT	CASSLQGSLNEKLFF
-	TRBJ2-2	-	TRBV5-1	TGCGCCAGCACTCCGACAGTTGTCGCGAACACCGGGGAGCTGTTTTTT	CASTPTVVANTGELFF
once	TRBJ1-6	TRBD1	TRBV11-2	TGTGCCAGCAGCAACGGACAGGGGCTGGATTCACCCCTCCACTTT	CASSNGQGLDSPLHF
-	TRBJ1-1	-	TRBV5-6	TGTGCCAGCAGCCCGATGGGGCAGGCCATGAACACTGAAGCTTTCTTT	CASSPMGQAMNTEAFF
once	TRBJ2-5	TRBD1	TRBV7-2	TGTGCCAGCAGCCCACGGGGGACAGGGGGAGAGACCCAGTACTTC	CASSPRGTGGETQYF
-	TRBJ1-2	-	TRBV5-5	TGTGCCAGCAGCTTGGGATCGGGGGCGCGGGGCTACACCTTC	CASSLGSGARGYTF
-	TRBJ1-1	-	TRBV6-1	TGTGCCAGCAGTCAGACAGACCGAAATGAAGCTTTCTTT	CASSQTDRNEAFF
-	TRBJ1-2	-	TRBV27	TGTGCCAGCAGTTATAGTCCGGAGTGGGGTGGTGGCTACACCTTC	CASSYSPEWGGGYTF
-	TRBJ2-5	-	TRBV14	TGTGCCAGCAGCAAAAGGACAGTGGCAGAGGGGACCCAGTACTTC	CASSKRTVAEGTQYF
-	TRBJ1-1	-	TRBV11-2	TGTGCCAGCAGCCATAGACGGCTGAACACTGAAGCTTTCTTT	CASSHRRLNTEAFF
-	TRBJ2-1	-	TRBV6-1	TGTGCCAGCAGCACTGCAGGACGTGAGCAGTTCTTC	CASSTAGREQFF
-	TRBJ2-7	-	TRBV11-3	TGTGCCAGCAGCCCCGGAAAGGGGGAGACGGACGAGCAGTACTTC	CASSPGKGETDEQYF